The present T cell receptor (beta chain) was sequenced within a study of sequential checkpoint blockade in melanoma. At the level of the study: TCRβ was sequenced from DNA of 91 pretreatment tumors.

The CDR3 loop spans 13 amino acids. Germline assignment: CDR1 MNHGY and CDR2 SAAAGT. Between the trimmed V and J ends, which lost 9 bases and 8 bases, there was a span of 19 bases. This clone has just a few counts. Antigen: not known. General study findings and limits: PD-L1 staining and CD8+ counts, not mutational load, tracked tumor T-cell clonality.

Here immunoSEQ multiplex PCR was the method, and the copy in TCRdb shows in-frame clones only, minus some. The sample lists approximately 2,700 clones; 15% to 20% were seen once. Treatment denoted: randomized to nivolumab then ipilimumab (arm A) or the reverse (arm B). None of the patients previously received DNA-damaging chemotherapy. The TCR comes from a human donor with melanoma. The rearrangement joins TRBV6-8 to TRBJ1-2, with D perhaps matching TRBD1 (6 bases). The sequencing used tumor tissue (inferred from file names), collected from a patient given nivolumab and ipilimumab in sequence. This CDR3 is CASESGQLRGYTF. DNA of the CDR3: TGTGCCAGTGAATCCGGACAGTTACGGGGCTACACCTTC.